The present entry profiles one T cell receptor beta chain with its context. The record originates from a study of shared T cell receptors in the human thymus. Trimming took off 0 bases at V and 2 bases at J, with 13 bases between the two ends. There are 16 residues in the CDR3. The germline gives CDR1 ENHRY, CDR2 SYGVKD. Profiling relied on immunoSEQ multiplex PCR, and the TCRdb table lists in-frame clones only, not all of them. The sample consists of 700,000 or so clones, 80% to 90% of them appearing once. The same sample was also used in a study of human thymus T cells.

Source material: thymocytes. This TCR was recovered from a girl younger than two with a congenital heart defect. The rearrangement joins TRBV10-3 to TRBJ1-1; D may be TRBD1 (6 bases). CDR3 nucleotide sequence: TGTGCCATCAGTGAGTCCGGGACAAGCCCCAACACTGAAGCTTTCTTT. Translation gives CAISESGTSPNTEAFF.